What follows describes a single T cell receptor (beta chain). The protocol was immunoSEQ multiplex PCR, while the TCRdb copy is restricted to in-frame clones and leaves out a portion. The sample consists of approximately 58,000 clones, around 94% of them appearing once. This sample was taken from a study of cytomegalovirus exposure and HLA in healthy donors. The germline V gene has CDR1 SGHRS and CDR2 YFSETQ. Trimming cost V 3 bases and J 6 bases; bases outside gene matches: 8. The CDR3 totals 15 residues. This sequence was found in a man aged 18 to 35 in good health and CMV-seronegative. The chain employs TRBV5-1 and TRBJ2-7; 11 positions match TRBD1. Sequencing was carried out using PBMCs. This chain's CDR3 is CASSSGQGEIGEQYF. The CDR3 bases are TGCGCCAGCAGCTCGGGACAGGGGGAGATTGGCGAGCAGTACTTC. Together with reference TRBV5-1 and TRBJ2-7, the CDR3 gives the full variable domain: KAGVTQTPRYLIKTRGQQVTLSCSPISGHRSVSWYQQTPGQGLQFLFEYFSETQRNKGNFPGRFSGRQFSNSRSEMNVSTLELGDSALYLCASSSGQGEIGEQYFGPGTRLTVT.